This TCR beta chain was profiled in a study of Ad26.COV2.S vaccination and SARS-CoV-2 variants. Study information: Each vaccinee took Ad26.COV2.S intramuscularly, once or twice 56 days apart.

About this clone: What it recognizes is unknown.

Deletions cut 2 bases from V and 0 bases from J, with 11 bases between. CDR3 length equals 15 residues. Germline CDR1 is GTSNPN and CDR2 is SVGIG (reference sequence). Only in-frame clones appear in the TCRdb table, and some are missing; sequencing was by immunoSEQ multiplex PCR. The sample includes roughly 320,000 clones, around nine tenths of them seen just once. Whole-study findings and limits: From the TCR breadth and depth analyses, total T cell responses may have been underestimated.

This sample's treatment: some 20 received Ad26.COV2.S at low or high dose, single or two shots; several received placebo; per-sample allocation not given. Each sample was drawn 63 days after the first injection (of vaccine or placebo). The V gene is TRBV30, the J gene TRBJ1-3; D uncertain. The sequence was obtained from a person between 18 and 59 years old who received the Ad26.COV2.S COVID-19 vaccine or a placebo. The sample consisted of peripheral blood, taken in a trial of Ad26.COV2.S vaccine versus placebo. The CDR3 protein is CAWSPPSFSGNTIYF. In nucleotides, the CDR3 is TGTGCCTGGAGTCCCCCTAGCTTCTCTGGAAACACCATATATTTT.